This paragraph covers one T cell receptor (beta chain) sequence. Its specificity is not known. The sample comes from a study of T cell repertoires in cytomegalovirus infection. V lost 5 bases, J lost 3 bases, and 5 bases stayed unmatched. Looked up from germline, CDR1 is SGHTA and CDR2 is FQGTGA. CDR3 length equals 14 residues. Each CDR3 protein is one row after TCRdb ran MiXCR on the reads. Found here are approximately 1,000,000 distinct CDR3 sequences, under 40% of them singletons; the top ten hold 10% to 15%. The receptor was derived from a human donor in good health (CMV status not recorded). Some clones in this sample may be carry-over from other donors' samples. This chain connects TRBV7-3 to TRBJ2-5, with 8 nucleotides matching TRBD2. The sample consisted of cultured CD8+ T cells from PBMCs, taken from culture after CMV antigen stimulation. The CDR3 sequence: CASSPMTSEETQYF. The CDR3 DNA reads as TGTGCCAGCAGCCCCATGACTAGCGAAGAGACCCAGTACTTC.